This record covers a single TCR beta chain. What antigen it recognizes has not been identified. No clone much larger than this one lies a single base away; base qualities are absent. TCR beta CDR3 regions were sequenced from DNA using the immunoSEQ Assay. The original methods were these. To compute T cell density, TCR beta template counts were normalized to usable DNA, which was estimated by amplifying housekeeping genes. Richness was estimated with the preseqR package, extrapolating to 400,000 templates for PBMC samples and 120,000 templates for tissue samples. Clonality was defined by subtracting Pielou's evenness from one. Tissue-enriched TCRs were identified by differential abundance testing using productive amino-acid clonotypes, minimum total count 5 and alpha 0.1. The Jaccard Index and the Morisita Overlap Index were used to measure repertoire overlap between compartments. TCR beta CDR3s were clustered by GLIPH together with public tetramer-defined viral CDR3s, and at least three viral sequences plus V-gene enrichment were required for viral motifs. In TCRdb, the immuneACCESS table is reduced to in-frame sequences with V and J assigned. These tables do not hold every clone; where another copy was compared, an unresolved V gene accounts for under half, and the others remain unexplained. That table furnishes V, J and clone size, whereas the DNA furnished D and trimming. The sample includes around 26,000 clones, with less than 95% observed a single time. The ten most abundant clones make up about 4% of the sample.

The data are from a study of T cells in localized non-small cell lung cancer (dated by TCRdb to about 2020). Concerning the study at large: The study examined T cell repertoires in roughly 240 patients with early-stage NSCLC and compared tumors with uninvolved tumor-adjacent lungs. The cohort consisted of 236 treatment-naive NSCLC patients whose localized lung tumors had been resected. NSCLC patients had a mean age of approximately 66 years, and around 140 were male and 85 to 110 female. The study at large found these results: Higher T cell density in blood was associated with longer overall survival, whereas higher clonality in adjacent lung was associated with shorter survival. Of the top 100 tumor clones, a median of approximately 60 were detected in paired uninvolved adjacent lung; approximately 28 were also among that lung's top 100. Because of the exploratory design, TCR variables were selected using unadjusted p-values without false-discovery rate correction. Multi-region tumor sequencing was not performed, so intratumor heterogeneity could not be excluded. Uninvolved tumor-adjacent lung showed the highest T cell clonality, higher than tumor, which suggests more focused antigenic responses in the adjacent lung.

Its CDR3 holds 13 amino acids, cysteine through phenylalanine. This entry keeps only the CDR3 DNA: 39 bases, framed from base 1. Sequences KGHSH (CDR1) and LQKENI (CDR2) are obtained from the germline V gene. Germline trimming: 4 bases from V, 6 bases from J; junction bases outside gene matches: 3. At diagnosis, peripheral blood, uninvolved tumor-adjacent lung and tumor were collected and were preserved as a mix of fresh-frozen and FFPE material. Blood samples were analyzed as peripheral blood mononuclear cells for TCR repertoire profiling. The sequences come from peripheral blood, collected before any cancer treatment. The V and J segments used are TRBV18 and TRBJ1-2, with 9 junctional bases fitting TRBD1. The sequence came from a female donor over 55 with stage II squamous cell lung carcinoma. The CDR3 region reads CASSRTGVDGYTF. The sequence in DNA is TGTGCCAGCTCACGGACAGGGGTCGATGGCTACACCTTC.